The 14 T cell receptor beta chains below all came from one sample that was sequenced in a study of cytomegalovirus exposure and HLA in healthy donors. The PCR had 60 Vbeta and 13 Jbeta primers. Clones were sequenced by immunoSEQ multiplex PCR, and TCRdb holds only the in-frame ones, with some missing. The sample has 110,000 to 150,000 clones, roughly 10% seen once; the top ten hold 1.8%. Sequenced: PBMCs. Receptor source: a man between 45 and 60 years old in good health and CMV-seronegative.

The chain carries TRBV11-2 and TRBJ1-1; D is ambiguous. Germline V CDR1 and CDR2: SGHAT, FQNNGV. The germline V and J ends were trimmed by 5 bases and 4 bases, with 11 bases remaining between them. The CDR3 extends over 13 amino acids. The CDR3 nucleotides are TGTGCCAGCAGCCTAGTGGGGAGCACTGAAGCTTTCTTT. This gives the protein CASSLVGSTEAFF. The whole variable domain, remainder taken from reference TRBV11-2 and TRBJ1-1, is EAGVAQSPRYKIIEKRQSVAFWCNPISGHATLYWYQQILGQGPKLLIQFQNNGVVDDSQLPKDRFSAERLKGVDSTLKIQPAKLEDSAVYLCASSLVGSTEAFFGQGTRLTVV.

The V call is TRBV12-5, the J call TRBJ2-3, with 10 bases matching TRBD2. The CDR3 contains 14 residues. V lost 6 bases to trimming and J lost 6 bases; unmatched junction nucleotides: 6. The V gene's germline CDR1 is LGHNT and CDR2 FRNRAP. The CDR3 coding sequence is TGTGCTAGTGGACCTAGCGGGAGTTTTGATACGCAGTATTTT. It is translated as CASGPSGSFDTQYF.

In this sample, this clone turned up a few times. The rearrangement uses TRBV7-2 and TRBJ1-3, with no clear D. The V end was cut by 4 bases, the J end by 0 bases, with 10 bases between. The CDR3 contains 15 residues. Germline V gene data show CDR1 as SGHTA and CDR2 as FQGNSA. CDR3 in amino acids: CASSSWASSGNTIYF. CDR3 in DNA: TGTGCCAGCAGCTCCTGGGCGAGCTCTGGAAACACCATATATTTT.

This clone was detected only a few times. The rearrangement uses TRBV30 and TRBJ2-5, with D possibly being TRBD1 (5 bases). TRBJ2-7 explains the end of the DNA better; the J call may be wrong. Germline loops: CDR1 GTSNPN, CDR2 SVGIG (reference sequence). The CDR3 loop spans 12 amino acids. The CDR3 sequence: CAWSRGPYEQYF. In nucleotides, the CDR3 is TGTGCCTGGAGTAGGGGTCCCTACGAGCAGTACTTC.

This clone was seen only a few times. For the CDR3, the DNA is TGTGCCAGCAGTGTGACAGGGTCGAACTACGAGCAGTACTTC. It is translated as CASSVTGSNYEQYF. The chain is built from TRBV6-1 and TRBJ2-7; 7 bases align to TRBD1. Germline CDR1 MNHNS, CDR2 SASEGT. V trimming: 4 bases; J trimming: 3 bases; junction bases outside the gene matches: 6. This CDR3 spans 14 amino acids.

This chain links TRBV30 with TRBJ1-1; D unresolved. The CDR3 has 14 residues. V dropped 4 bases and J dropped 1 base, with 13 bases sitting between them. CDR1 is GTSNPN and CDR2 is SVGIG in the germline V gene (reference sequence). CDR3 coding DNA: TGTGCCTGGACGAAAGCAAATACGAACACTGAAGCTTTCTTT. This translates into CAWTKANTNTEAFF.

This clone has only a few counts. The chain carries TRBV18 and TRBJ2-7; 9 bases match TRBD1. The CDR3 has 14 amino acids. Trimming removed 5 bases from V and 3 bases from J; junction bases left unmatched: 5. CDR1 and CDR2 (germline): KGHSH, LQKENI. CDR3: CASSSRDRVYEQYF. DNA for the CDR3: TGTGCCAGCTCAAGCCGGGACAGGGTCTACGAGCAGTACTTC.

The DNA of the CDR3 is TGTGCCAGCACTTATGCTGGGGCCAACGTCCTGACTTTC. This encodes CASTYAGANVLTF. This rearrangement joins TRBV27 to TRBJ2-6; D gene unclear. The CDR3 sequence is 13 residues long. Germline assignment: CDR1 MNHEY and CDR2 SMNVEV (reference sequence). Trimming pared 7 bases from V and 2 bases from J, leaving 6 bases between.

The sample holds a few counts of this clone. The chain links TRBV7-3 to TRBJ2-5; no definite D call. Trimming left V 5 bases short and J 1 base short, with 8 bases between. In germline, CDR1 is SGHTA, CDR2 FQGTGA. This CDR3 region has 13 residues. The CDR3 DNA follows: TGTGCCAGCAGCAAGCAAGTCCAAGAGACCCAGTACTTC. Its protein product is CASSKQVQETQYF.

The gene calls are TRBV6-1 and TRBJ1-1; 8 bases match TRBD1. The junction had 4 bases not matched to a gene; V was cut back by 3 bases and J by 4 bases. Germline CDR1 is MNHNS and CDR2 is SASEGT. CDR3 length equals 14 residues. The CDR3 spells CASSDPGGFTEAFF. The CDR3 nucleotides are TGTGCCAGCAGTGATCCAGGGGGCTTCACTGAAGCTTTCTTT.

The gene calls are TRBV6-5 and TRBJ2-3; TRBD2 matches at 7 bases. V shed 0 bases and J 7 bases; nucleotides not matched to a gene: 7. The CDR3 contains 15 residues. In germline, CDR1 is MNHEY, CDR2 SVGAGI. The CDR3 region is CASSYSAGVGNTQYF. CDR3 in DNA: TGTGCCAGCAGTTACTCTGCGGGGGTGGGTAATACGCAGTATTTT.

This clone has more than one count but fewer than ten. The CDR3 here is CASSAGHNSGANVLTF. CDR3 nucleotide sequence: TGTGCCAGCAGCGCGGGTCACAACTCTGGGGCCAACGTCCTGACTTTC. The chain employs TRBV5-8 and TRBJ2-6; TRBD2 is a possible D gene (5 bases). CDR3 size: 16 residues. Trimming cost V 4 bases and J 0 bases, with 11 bases left between them. CDR1 is SGHTS, CDR2 YDEGEE, per germline. Full variable domain (remainder filled in from reference TRBV5-8 and TRBJ2-6): EAGVTQSPTHLIKTRGQQATLRCSPISGHTSVYWYQQALGLGLQFLLWYDEGEERNRGNFPPRFSGRQFPNYSSELNVNALELEDSALYLCASSAGHNSGANVLTFGAGSRLTVL.

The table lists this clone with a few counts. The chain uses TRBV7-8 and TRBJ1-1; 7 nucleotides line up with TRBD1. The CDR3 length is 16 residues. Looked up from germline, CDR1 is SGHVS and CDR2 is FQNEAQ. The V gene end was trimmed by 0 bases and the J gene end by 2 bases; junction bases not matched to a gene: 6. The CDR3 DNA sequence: TGTGCCAGCAGCTTAGCTTTTCGACAGGGCAACACTGAAGCTTTCTTT. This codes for CASSLAFRQGNTEAFF.

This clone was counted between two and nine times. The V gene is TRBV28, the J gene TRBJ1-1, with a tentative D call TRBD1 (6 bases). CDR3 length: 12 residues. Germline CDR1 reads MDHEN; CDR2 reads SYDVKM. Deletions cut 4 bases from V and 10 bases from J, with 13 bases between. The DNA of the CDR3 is TGTGCCAGCAGTTCCTTGGGGGCCCGAGCTTTCTTT. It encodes CASSSLGARAFF.